Listed below are T cell receptor beta chains from one sample, sequenced in a study of CD8+CD57+ T cells in acquired aplastic anemia. One entry per CDR3 protein results from TCRdb running MiXCR on the reads. This sample has hundreds of thousands of distinct CDR3 sequences, with around 72% found just once. The sequenced sample was sorted CD4+, CD8+, or CD8+CD57+ T cells (not recorded which) from PBMCs. Every receptor here comes from a human donor in good health, serving as a control. Both conserved end residues are trimmed from each CDR3.

CDR3aa,j_gene,v_gene
ASSLKRTTQHQH,TRBJ1-5,TRBV7-8
ASSYNSGGTNEQF,TRBJ2-1,TRBV6-5
CGGADRGYEQY,TRBJ2-7,TRBV29-1
ASSPVVGYGYT,TRBJ1-2,TRBV6-2/TRBV6-3
SARDPRATNEKLF,TRBJ1-4,TRBV20-1
SARRGIVNEQY,TRBJ2-7,TRBV20-1
ASRTTHSGTYEQY,TRBJ2-7,TRBV5-1
ASSLTRTNEQY,TRBJ2-7,TRBV5-1
SARRALNPNSPLH,TRBJ1-6,TRBV20-1
ASSHPGPDTEAF,TRBJ1-1,TRBV4-2
ASSPRLAGRYQGTRY,TRBJ2-5,TRBV7-2
ASSSGRVEPQH,TRBJ1-5,TRBV7-9
SARDGGGDYGYT,TRBJ1-2,TRBV20-1
SVELAGSSSYEQY,TRBJ2-7,TRBV29-1
LNRGEQY,TRBJ2-7,TRBV1
ASSLQPGQGYEKLF,TRBJ1-4,TRBV5-1
ATSDPLRGRETQY,TRBJ2-5,TRBV24-1
ASSDPGRTYEQY,TRBJ2-7,TRBV25-1
AIKDPSNEDQQY,TRBJ2-5,TRBV7-6
ASSLHERTDVTYEQY,TRBJ2-7,TRBV11-1
SAKWRGGPYNEQF,TRBJ2-1,TRBV20-1
ARGGQGFGEQY,TRBJ2-7,TRBV2
SAGGTSGGMTDTQY,TRBJ2-3,TRBV20-1
ASSPPWGYGYT,TRBJ1-2,TRBV7-2
ASSSGGGSYNEQF,TRBJ2-1,TRBV10-1
ASSYRRPLTYEQY,TRBJ2-7,TRBV2
ASSTSGTGEQY,TRBJ2-7,TRBV5-1
ASSFGRFNSPLH,TRBJ1-6,TRBV12-3/TRBV12-4